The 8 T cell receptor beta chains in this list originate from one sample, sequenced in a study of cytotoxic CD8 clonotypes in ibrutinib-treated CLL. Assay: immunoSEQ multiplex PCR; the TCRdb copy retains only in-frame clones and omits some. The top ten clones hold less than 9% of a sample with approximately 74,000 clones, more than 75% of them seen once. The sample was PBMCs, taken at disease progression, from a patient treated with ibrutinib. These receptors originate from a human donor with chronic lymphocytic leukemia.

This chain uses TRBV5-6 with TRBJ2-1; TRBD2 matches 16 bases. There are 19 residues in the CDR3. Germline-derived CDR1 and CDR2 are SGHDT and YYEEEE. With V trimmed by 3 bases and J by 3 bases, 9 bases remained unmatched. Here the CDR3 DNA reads TGTGCCAGCAGCTCTTCCGGGACTAGCGGGAGGGTTATCTACAATGAGCAGTTCTTC. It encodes CASSSSGTSGRVIYNEQFF.

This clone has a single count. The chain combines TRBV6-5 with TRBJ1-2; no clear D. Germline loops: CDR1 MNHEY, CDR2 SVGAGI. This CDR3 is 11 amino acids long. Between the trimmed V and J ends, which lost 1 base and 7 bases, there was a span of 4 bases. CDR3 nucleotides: TGTGCCAGCAGTTACTGGGGTGGCTACACCTTC. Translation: CASSYWGGYTF.

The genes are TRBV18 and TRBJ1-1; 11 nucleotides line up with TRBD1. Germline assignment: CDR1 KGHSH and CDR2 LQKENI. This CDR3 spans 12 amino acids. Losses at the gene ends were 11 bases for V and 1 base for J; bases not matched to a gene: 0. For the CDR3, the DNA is TGTGCCGGACAGGGGGCGAACACTGAAGCTTTCTTT. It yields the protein CAGQGANTEAFF.

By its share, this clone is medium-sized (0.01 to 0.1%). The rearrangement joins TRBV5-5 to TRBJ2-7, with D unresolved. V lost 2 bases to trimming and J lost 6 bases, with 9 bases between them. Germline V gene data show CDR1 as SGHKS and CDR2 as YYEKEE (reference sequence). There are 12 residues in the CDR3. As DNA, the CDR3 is TGTGCCAGCAGCTTAGGCCCGGGCGAGCAGTACTTC. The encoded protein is CASSLGPGEQYF.

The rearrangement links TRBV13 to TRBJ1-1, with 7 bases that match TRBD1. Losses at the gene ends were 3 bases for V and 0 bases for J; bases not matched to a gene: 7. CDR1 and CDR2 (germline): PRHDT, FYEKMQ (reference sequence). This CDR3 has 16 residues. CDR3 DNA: TGTGCCAGCAGCTTTAGGACAGGCGGCATGAACACTGAAGCTTTCTTT. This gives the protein CASSFRTGGMNTEAFF.

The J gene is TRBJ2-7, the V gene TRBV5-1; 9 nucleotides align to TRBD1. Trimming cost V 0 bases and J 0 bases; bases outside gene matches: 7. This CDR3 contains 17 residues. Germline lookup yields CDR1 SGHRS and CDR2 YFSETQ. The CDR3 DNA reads TGCGCCAGCAGCTTGGGCCATCCGGGACAGGGCTCCTACGAGCAGTACTTC. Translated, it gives CASSLGHPGQGSYEQYF.

CDR3 bases: TGTGCCAGCAGCTTAGGTCGTCCGCGGAGCTCCTACAATGAGCAGTTCTTC. Residues: CASSLGRPRSSYNEQFF. The rearrangement joins TRBV11-3 to TRBJ2-1; D call uncertain. The V end lost 1 base, the J end lost 0 bases, and 13 bases lay between the germline ends. Germline CDR1 is SGHNT and CDR2 is YENEEA. The CDR3 has 17 amino acids.

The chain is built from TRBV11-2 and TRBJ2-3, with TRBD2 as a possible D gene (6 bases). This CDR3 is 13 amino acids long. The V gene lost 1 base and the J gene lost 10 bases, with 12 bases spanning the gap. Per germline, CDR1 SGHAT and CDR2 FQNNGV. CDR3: CASSLAGEPAQYF. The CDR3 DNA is TGTGCCAGCAGCTTAGCGGGAGAACCGGCGCAGTATTTT.